The 14 T cell receptor beta chains below come from one sample, sequenced in a study of blood T cells in healthy people across ages. Alongside a J-beta primer mix, a sample-barcoded 5' primer served in a second PCR lasting about 7 to 12 cycles. TCRdb re-called the 5' RACE reads through MiXCR, storing one row per CDR3 protein. The data show hundreds of thousands of distinct CDR3 sequences, roughly 25% seen once. In addition, the sample was reused for a study of T cells of mothers and their children.

Specimen: blood. These receptors all stem from a boy younger than 18 in good health.

This clonotype was seen a handful of times. This CDR3 is CSVEGQQYGYTF. Written as DNA, the CDR3 is TGCAGCGTTGAGGGACAGCAGTATGGCTACACCTTC. The chain employs TRBV29-1 and TRBJ1-2; 7 nucleotides agree with TRBD1. The CDR3 length is 12 residues. The V and J ends lost 3 bases and 5 bases, in that order; junction bases with no gene match: 3. Germline V gives CDR1 SQVTM, CDR2 ANQGSEA. Using reference TRBV29-1 and TRBJ1-2 for the parts outside the CDR3, the full variable domain is SAVISQKPSRDICQRGTSLTIQCQVDSQVTMMFWYRQQPGQSLTLIATANQGSEATYESGFVIDKFPISRPNLTFSTLTVSNMSPEDSSIYLCSVEGQQYGYTFGSGTRLTVV.

The genes are TRBV7-2 and TRBJ2-5; D remains unclear. This CDR3 comprises 13 residues. The V gene lost 2 bases and the J gene lost 5 bases, with 9 bases spanning the gap. CDR1 and CDR2 from the germline V gene are SGHTA and FQGNSA. CDR3 coding DNA: TGTGCCAGCAGCTTAAGACCCCTGGAGACCCAGTACTTC. Its protein product is CASSLRPLETQYF.

A few counts support this clonotype. The J gene is TRBJ2-1, the V gene TRBV6-4, with D hard to call. The V and J ends lost 3 bases and 6 bases respectively, with 9 bases between them. Germline V gene lookup returns CDR1 MRHNA and CDR2 SNTAGT. This CDR3 comprises 13 residues. DNA of the CDR3: TGTGCCAGCAGTGAGTTATGGGGCAATGAGCAGTTCTTC. This sequence encodes CASSELWGNEQFF.

V gene TRBV11-2 combines with J gene TRBJ2-7; D may be TRBD2 (5 bases). This CDR3 comprises 13 residues. V dropped 6 bases and J dropped 2 bases, with 11 bases sitting between them. Per the germline V gene, CDR1 is SGHAT and CDR2 is FQNNGV. CDR3: CASRPTGTYEQYF. The CDR3 DNA follows: TGTGCCAGCAGACCTACGGGAACCTACGAGCAGTACTTC.

The CDR3 sequence is CASSYGQDYEQYF. CDR3 bases: TGTGCCAGCAGTTACGGACAGGACTACGAGCAGTACTTC. The chain links TRBV27 to TRBJ2-1, with 7 bases fitting TRBD1. The DNA end favors TRBJ2-7, so the J call may be wrong. The CDR3 has 13 amino acids. The germline V gene encodes CDR1 MNHEY and CDR2 SMNVEV (reference sequence).

This chain uses TRBV18 with TRBJ2-5; weak D call: TRBD2 (5 bases). The CDR3 totals 13 residues. V lost 3 bases and J lost 5, with 10 bases in between. Germline V CDR1 and CDR2: KGHSH, LQKENI. CDR3 protein: CASSPEVKETQYF. The CDR3 DNA reads as TGTGCCAGCTCACCGGAGGTTAAGGAGACCCAGTACTTC.

This clonotype was recorded a few times. The chain couples TRBV20-1 to TRBJ1-5, with a possible D match to TRBD1 (5 bases). Per the germline V gene, CDR1 is DFQATT and CDR2 is SNEGSKA (reference sequence). The CDR3 runs 13 residues. Trimming stripped 3 bases from V and 5 bases from J, with 11 bases between. The CDR3 loop is CSARIQGDQPQHF. Written as DNA, the CDR3 is TGCAGTGCTAGGATCCAGGGTGATCAGCCCCAGCATTTT.

The gene calls are TRBV6-5 and TRBJ2-7, with D hard to call. The germline V gene encodes CDR1 MNHEY and CDR2 SVGAGI. This CDR3 has 16 amino acids. V was cut by 0 bases and J by 3 bases, with 15 bases left in between. CDR3 nucleotide sequence: TGTGCCAGCAGTTACTCTATGTACTCGGGTAACTACGAGCAGTACTTC. This sequence encodes CASSYSMYSGNYEQYF.

This clonotype was observed a handful of times. The chain joins TRBV15 to TRBJ2-5; 10 bases are a match to TRBD2. The J call may not be correct, given that the DNA end is closer to TRBJ2-7. Germline lookup yields CDR1 LNHNV and CDR2 YYDKDF (reference sequence). There are 15 residues in the CDR3. The CDR3 is CATSRDRTSGYEQYF. In nucleotides, the CDR3 is TGTGCCACCAGCAGAGATCGGACTAGCGGCTACGAGCAGTACTTC.

V usage is TRBV12-3 or TRBV12-4 and J usage is TRBJ2-7; possible D gene TRBD1, 5 bases. V gave up 3 bases and J gave up 1 base, with 16 bases separating them. The CDR3 length is 16 residues. For the CDR3, the DNA is TGTGCCAGCAGTTTCCCGGGCAGGGATTATTCCTACGAGCAGTACTTC. Its protein product is CASSFPGRDYSYEQYF.

This clonotype was seen more than once but under ten times. The chain joins TRBV28 to TRBJ2-5; 7 positions agree with TRBD1. Trimming removed 3 bases from V and 5 bases from J; junction bases left unmatched: 3. The CDR3 contains 13 residues. From germline, CDR1 is MDHEN and CDR2 SYDVKM. As DNA, the CDR3 is TGTGCCAGCAGTTTCTCGACAGGGGAGACCCAGTACTTC. It codes for CASSFSTGETQYF.

The chain uses TRBV29-1 and TRBJ2-7; no clear D. Trimming removed 4 bases at V and 3 bases at J, with 7 bases between. Germline V gene lookup returns CDR1 SQVTM and CDR2 ANQGSEA. This CDR3 spans 11 amino acids. CDR3 sequence: CSVGVGYEQYF. In DNA, the CDR3 is TGCAGCGTTGGAGTTGGCTACGAGCAGTACTTC.

The rearrangement links TRBV9 to TRBJ2-2; TRBD2 might be the D (6 bases). The CDR3 has 17 amino acids. Germline V gene sequence: CDR1 SGDLS, CDR2 YYNGEE. V was trimmed by 4 bases and J by 5 bases, leaving 21 bases between them. CDR3 DNA sequence: TGTGCCAGCAGCTCCCTCAGCGGGTCCCGTCGGACCGGGGAGCTGTTTTTT. It translates to CASSSLSGSRRTGELFF.

V is TRBV29-1 and J is TRBJ2-5, with no clear D. The germline CDR1 and CDR2 sequences are SQVTM and ANQGSEA. The V gene lost 4 bases and the J gene lost 0 bases, with 6 bases spanning the gap. The CDR3 extends over 12 amino acids. The CDR3 loop is CSVVVYQETQYF. DNA of the CDR3: TGCAGCGTTGTGGTGTACCAAGAGACCCAGTACTTC.